Described below is a single T cell receptor (beta chain) sequence and its context. Its antigen is not yet known. Per-base qualities were not stored, and no clone one base away is much larger. CDR1 is given as MNHEY and CDR2 as SVGEGT, both from the germline V gene. The CDR3 runs 17 amino acids, cysteine and phenylalanine included. Only the CDR3 DNA stays, 51 bases, in frame from base 1. V lost 6 bases and J lost 5 bases, and the count of bases not matched to a germline gene is 13. Collaborating institutions collected whole blood in K2EDTA tubes following their own protocols. For TCRbeta analysis, collaborators shipped samples in one of three forms: frozen whole blood, isolated PBMCs, or DNA extracted from either of those sample types. TCRbeta CDR3 regions were amplified from genomic DNA using the immunoSEQ Assay, a bias-controlled multiplex PCR. In the paper's pipeline: The number of nucleated cells in each sample was estimated by amplification of reference gene primers within the assay. To quantify the absolute abundance of each unique TCRbeta CDR3 rearrangement, sequence reads were collapsed and filtered. For each sample, productive Simpson clonality was calculated by taking the square root of Simpson's diversity index across productive rearrangements. TCRdb stores this immuneACCESS table with in-frame sequences only. Part of the clones is absent; in the studies checked, under half of the shortfall reflects unresolved V genes, and no reason is known for the rest. From that table come the V and J calls and clone size; the DNA was used to work out D and trimming. Counted in this sample were about 83,000 clones; roughly 83% of them appeared once. The ten most abundant clones make up about 8% of the sample.

This record belongs to a study of blood T cell repertoires in COVID-19 (TCRdb year 2020). About the full investigation: Collaborator samples came from the United States, Italy and Spain and covered acute and convalescent phases of COVID-19. The prospective study material was composed of cDNA or gDNA derived from T cells, B-cell-depleted T cells, or PBMCs. Subjects who had been exposed to COVID-19, were actively infected with it, or had recovered from it provided the deeply sampled blood TCRbeta repertoires that made up the dataset. The repertoires were released in a freely available public database intended as a resource for research on the immune response to SARS-CoV-2. Samples came from the ongoing ImmuneRACE study (first 160 participants) plus 1,254 subjects from 6 global collaborators. Sample metadata almost always included a de-identified subject ID, COVID-19 status, age in years and sex. Where available, HLA class I and class II types were obtained from metadata supplied by the sample provider rather than from assay-based typing.

General study outcomes and caveats: The amount of clinical and demographic metadata varied by source and participant and was provided uncurated.

The receptor was isolated from a man aged 45-65 years with active COVID-19. The chain employs TRBV6-2 or TRBV6-3 and TRBJ2-3, with 11 bases matching TRBD2. Sequencing was performed on peripheral blood. In nucleotide form, the sequence is TGTGCCAGCAGCCCTCACCCGGGCACTAGCGGGGGAGATACGCAGTATTTT. Its coded protein is CASSPHPGTSGGDTQYF.